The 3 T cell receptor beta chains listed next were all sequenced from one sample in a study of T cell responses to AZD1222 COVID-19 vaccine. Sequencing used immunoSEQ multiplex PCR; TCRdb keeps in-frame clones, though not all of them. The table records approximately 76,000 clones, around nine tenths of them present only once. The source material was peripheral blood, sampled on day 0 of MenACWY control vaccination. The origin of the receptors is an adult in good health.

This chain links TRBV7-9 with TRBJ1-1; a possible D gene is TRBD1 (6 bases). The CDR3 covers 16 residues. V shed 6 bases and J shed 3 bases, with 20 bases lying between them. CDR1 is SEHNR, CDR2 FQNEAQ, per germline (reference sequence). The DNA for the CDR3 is TGTGCCAGCAGATTACCGGGTGACAGGAGGTACACTGAAGCTTTCTTT. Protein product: CASRLPGDRRYTEAFF.

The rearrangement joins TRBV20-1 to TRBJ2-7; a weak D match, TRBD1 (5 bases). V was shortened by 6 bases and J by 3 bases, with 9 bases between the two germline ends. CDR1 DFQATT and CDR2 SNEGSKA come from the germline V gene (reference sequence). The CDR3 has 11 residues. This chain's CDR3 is CSAPDIYEQYF. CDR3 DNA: TGCAGTGCCCCGGACATCTACGAGCAGTACTTC.

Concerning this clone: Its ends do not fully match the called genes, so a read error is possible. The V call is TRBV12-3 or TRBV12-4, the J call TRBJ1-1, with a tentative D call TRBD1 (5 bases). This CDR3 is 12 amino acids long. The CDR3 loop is CASSLAAGRGNF. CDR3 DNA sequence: TGTGCCAGCAGTTTAGCCGCGGGACGCGGGAACTTT.